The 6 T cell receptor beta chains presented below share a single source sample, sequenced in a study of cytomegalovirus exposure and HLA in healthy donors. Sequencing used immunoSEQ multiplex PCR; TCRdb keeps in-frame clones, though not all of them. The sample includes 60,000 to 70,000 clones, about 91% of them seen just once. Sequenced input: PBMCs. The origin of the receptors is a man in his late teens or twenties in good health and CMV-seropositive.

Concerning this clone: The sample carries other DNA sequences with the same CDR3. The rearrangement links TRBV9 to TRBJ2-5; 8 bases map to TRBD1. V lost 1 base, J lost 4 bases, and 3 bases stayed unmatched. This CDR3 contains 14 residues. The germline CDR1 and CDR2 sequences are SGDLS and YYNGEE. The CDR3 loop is CASSVQGAGETQYF. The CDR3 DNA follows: TGTGCCAGCAGCGTACAGGGGGCGGGAGAGACCCAGTACTTC.

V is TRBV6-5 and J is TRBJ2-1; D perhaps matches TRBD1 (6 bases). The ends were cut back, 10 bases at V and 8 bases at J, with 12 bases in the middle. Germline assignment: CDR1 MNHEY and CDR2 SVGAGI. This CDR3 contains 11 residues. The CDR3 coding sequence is TGTGCCACAAACAGGGTGGATGAGCAGTTCTTC. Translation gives CATNRVDEQFF.

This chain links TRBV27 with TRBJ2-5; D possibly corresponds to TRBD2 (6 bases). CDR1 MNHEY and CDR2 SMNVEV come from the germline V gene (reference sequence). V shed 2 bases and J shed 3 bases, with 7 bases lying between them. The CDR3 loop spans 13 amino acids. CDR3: CASSLRREETQYF. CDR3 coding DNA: TGTGCCAGCAGTTTAAGGAGGGAAGAGACCCAGTACTTC.

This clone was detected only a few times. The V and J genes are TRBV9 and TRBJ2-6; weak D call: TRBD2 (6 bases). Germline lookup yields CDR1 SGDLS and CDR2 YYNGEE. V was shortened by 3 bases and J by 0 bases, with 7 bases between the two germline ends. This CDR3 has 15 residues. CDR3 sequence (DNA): TGTGCCAGCAGCGCCGGGGGCTCTGGGGCCAACGTCCTGACTTTC. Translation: CASSAGGSGANVLTF.

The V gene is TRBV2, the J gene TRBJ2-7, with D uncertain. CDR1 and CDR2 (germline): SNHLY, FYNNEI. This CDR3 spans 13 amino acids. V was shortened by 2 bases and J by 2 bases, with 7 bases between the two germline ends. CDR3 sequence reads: CASSESQAYEQYF. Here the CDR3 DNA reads TGTGCCAGCAGTGAAAGTCAGGCCTACGAGCAGTACTTC.

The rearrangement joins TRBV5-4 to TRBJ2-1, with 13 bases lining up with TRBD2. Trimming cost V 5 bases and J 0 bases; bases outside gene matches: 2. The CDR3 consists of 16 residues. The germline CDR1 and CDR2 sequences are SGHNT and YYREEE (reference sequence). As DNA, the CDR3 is TGTGCCAGCAGGGGGACTAGCGGGAACTCCTACAATGAGCAGTTCTTC. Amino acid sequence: CASRGTSGNSYNEQFF.